This TCR beta chain was captured in a study of CD8 T cells in ankylosing spondylitis. Trimming pared 0 bases from V and 4 bases from J, leaving 16 bases between. Germline lookup yields CDR1 LGHNA and CDR2 YSLEER. CDR3 length equals 17 residues. Quantitative 5'-RACE with molecular barcodes generated TCR beta libraries. MiXCR, run by TCRdb on the 5' RACE reads, gives a single entry per CDR3 protein. The sample has roughly 700,000 distinct CDR3 sequences, around 17% seen once; the top ten hold under 20%. Study conclusions and caveats: Disease-associated clones were CD8+ and fairly uncommon in peripheral blood. Seemingly distinctive of ankylosing spondylitis blood was a TCR beta motif formed by eight highly homologous variants. As reported, disease-linked clones showed significant enrichment in matched ankylosing spondylitis synovial fluid.

Concerning this clonotype itself: Its antigen is still unknown.

The V and J genes are TRBV4-3 and TRBJ1-5, with D perhaps TRBD1 (5 bases). The clonotype comes from a male donor with ankylosing spondylitis. The material sequenced was blood, either unsorted or a sorted T cell fraction (not recorded which). The CDR3 protein is CASSQELAGTGNQPQHF. The DNA for the CDR3 is TGCGCCAGCAGCCAAGAATTAGCCGGGACTGGGAATCAGCCCCAGCATTTT.